The sequence of this TCR beta chain was determined in a study of blood T cell repertoires in COVID-19. At the level of the study: Samples of COVID-19 (acute and convalescent) were obtained from the United States, Italy and Spain.

The V segment lost 2 bases and the J segment 4 bases; nucleotides outside the gene matches: 9. CDR3 length: 16 amino acids. Germline CDR1 LGHNA, CDR2 YNFKEQ. Profiling relied on immunoSEQ multiplex PCR, and the TCRdb table lists in-frame clones only, not all of them. The sample has hundreds of thousands of clones; around 82% are singletons. The clonotype was recovered from a woman of 80 years or more with active or convalescent COVID-19. The sequenced sample consisted of peripheral blood. V and J are TRBV4-2 and TRBJ1-1; 8 positions match TRBD1. DNA of the CDR3: TGTGCCAGCAGCCAAAATACAGGGGGAGGTGGCACTGAAGCTTTCTTT. This gives the protein CASSQNTGGGGTEAFF.